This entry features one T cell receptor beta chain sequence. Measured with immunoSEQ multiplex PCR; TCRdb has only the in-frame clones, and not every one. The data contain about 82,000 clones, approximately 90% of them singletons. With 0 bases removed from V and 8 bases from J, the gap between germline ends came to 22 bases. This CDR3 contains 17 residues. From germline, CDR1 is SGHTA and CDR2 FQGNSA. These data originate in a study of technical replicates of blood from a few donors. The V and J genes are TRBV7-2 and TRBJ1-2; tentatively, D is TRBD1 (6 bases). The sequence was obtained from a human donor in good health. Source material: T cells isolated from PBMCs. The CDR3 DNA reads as TGTGCCAGCAGCTTAGCGCTTCCCTCACAGGGTCTTTGGGGCTACACCTTC. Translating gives CASSLALPSQGLWGYTF. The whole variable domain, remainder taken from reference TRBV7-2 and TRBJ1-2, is GAGVSQSPSNKVTEKGKDVELRCDPISGHTALYWYRQSLGQGLEFLIYFQGNSAPDKSGLPSDRFSAERTGGSVSTLTIQRTQQEDSAVYLCASSLALPSQGLWGYTFGSGTRLTVV.